These 13 T cell receptor beta chains share one sample of origin, sequenced in a study of blood T cell repertoires in COVID-19. Assay used: immunoSEQ multiplex PCR; TCRdb lists only in-frame clones, some missing. This sample carries 300,000 to 350,000 clones, about nine tenths of them seen once, and the ten largest clones take roughly a tenth. Sequenced input: peripheral blood. The receptors here all came from a man aged 30-40 years with COVID-19, enrolled during active disease.

The chain carries TRBV7-2 and TRBJ1-1, with D uncertain. Germline-derived CDR1 and CDR2 are SGHTA and FQGNSA. V was pared by 4 bases and J by 3 bases, with 18 bases between. The CDR3 consists of 16 residues. The CDR3 nucleotides are TGTGCCAGCAGCTCCTCCCGGTCCTGGTTTGACACTGAAGCTTTCTTT. It yields the protein CASSSSRSWFDTEAFF.

This clone was detected once. Other nucleotide sequences in the sample specify the same CDR3. This chain joins TRBV15 and TRBJ1-3, with D maybe TRBD1 (5 bases). Germline values: CDR1 LNHNV, CDR2 YYDKDF (reference sequence). CDR3 length: 15 residues. The V gene lost 0 bases and the J gene lost 0 bases, with 6 bases spanning the gap. As DNA, the CDR3 is TGTGCCACCAGCAGAGATCAGGGCTCTGGAAACACCATATATTTT. Translated: CATSRDQGSGNTIYF.

The chain joins TRBV29-1 to TRBJ2-3; 7 nucleotides align to TRBD1. V lost 1 base, J lost 2 bases, and 6 bases stayed unmatched. CDR1 and CDR2 (germline): SQVTM, ANQGSEA. This CDR3 has 15 amino acids. CDR3 in amino acids: CSVEGGGASTDTQYF. Here the CDR3 DNA reads TGCAGCGTTGAAGGAGGGGGCGCTTCCACAGATACGCAGTATTTT.

This chain joins TRBV11-2 and TRBJ2-5; no definite D call. The ends were cut back, 4 bases at V and 5 bases at J, with 11 bases in the middle. Germline assignment: CDR1 SGHAT and CDR2 FQNNGV. This CDR3 is built from 13 residues. CDR3 sequence (DNA): TGTGCCAGCAGCTCCGTAACTTTGGAGACCCAGTACTTC. Translating gives CASSSVTLETQYF.

The chain joins TRBV18 to TRBJ2-5; D is possibly TRBD2 (5 bases). Germline CDR1 is KGHSH and CDR2 is LQKENI. The CDR3 spans 15 residues. V lost 3 bases and J lost 0, with 11 bases in between. The CDR3 protein is CASSPPSRYQETQYF. CDR3 nucleotides: TGTGCCAGCTCACCGCCTAGCAGGTACCAAGAGACCCAGTACTTC.

V is TRBV11-1 and J is TRBJ1-1; D gene uncertain. V was cut by 10 bases and J by 0 bases, with 15 bases left in between. CDR1 is SGHAT, CDR2 FQDESV, per germline (reference sequence). The CDR3 is 14 residues long. DNA for the CDR3: TGTGCCACCACAGAACGGCTGATGAACACTGAAGCTTTCTTT. This encodes CATTERLMNTEAFF.

The chain joins TRBV3-1 (or the pseudogene TRBV3-2) to TRBJ2-6, with D possibly TRBD1 on 5 matching bases. The germline gives CDR1 LGHDT, CDR2 YNNKEL (reference sequence). Trimming pared 7 bases from V and 0 bases from J, leaving 10 bases between. The CDR3 is 15 amino acids. The CDR3 DNA sequence: TGTGCCAGCAATAAAAGGGGCTCTGGGGCCAACGTCCTGACTTTC. Amino acids: CASNKRGSGANVLTF.

The rearrangement joins TRBV24-1 to TRBJ2-2; TRBD1 matches 7 bases. The V segment lost 7 bases and the J segment 7 bases; nucleotides outside the gene matches: 5. The CDR3 has 13 residues. Germline V gives CDR1 KGHDR, CDR2 SFDVKD. CDR3 DNA: TGTGCCACCAGGAGGGGGCCTGGCGGGGAGCTGTTTTTT. Protein sequence: CATRRGPGGELFF.

The chain has TRBV19 and TRBJ1-5; D is possibly TRBD1 (6 bases). Germline V gene data show CDR1 as LNHDA and CDR2 as SQIVND (reference sequence). This CDR3 has 16 amino acids. V lost 9 bases and J 0 bases, leaving 18 bases between the germline ends. CDR3 sequence (DNA): TGTGCCAGCGAGGGCACAGGGACCTATAGCAATCAGCCCCAGCATTTT. It specifies CASEGTGTYSNQPQHF.

V usage is TRBV10-3 and J usage is TRBJ1-5; D possibly corresponds to TRBD1 (6 bases). The CDR3 totals 14 residues. Trimming took off 5 bases at V and 2 bases at J, with 10 bases between the two ends. Germline lookup yields CDR1 ENHRY and CDR2 SYGVKD. CDR3 nucleotides: TGTGCCATCAGTTCCAGGGGAGGCAATCAGCCCCAGCATTTT. It translates to CAISSRGGNQPQHF.

This chain connects TRBV12-3 or TRBV12-4 to TRBJ1-1; D unclear. Trimming shortened V by 10 bases and J by 2 bases, and 11 bases separated the two germline ends. The CDR3 runs to 12 residues. As DNA, the CDR3 is TGTGCCATTACCCGGGGAAACACTGAAGCTTTCTTT. It is translated as CAITRGNTEAFF.

This chain links TRBV6-1 with TRBJ2-2, with 7 bases identical to TRBD1. Germline V lookup: CDR1 MNHNS, CDR2 SASEGT. The CDR3 is made up of 15 amino acids. J lost 6 bases, V lost 1 base, and 5 bases had no gene match. The CDR3: CASSEDPDRAGELFF. The CDR3 DNA reads as TGTGCCAGCAGTGAAGACCCTGACAGGGCCGGGGAGCTGTTTTTT.

The chain uses TRBV10-3 and TRBJ1-6; the D is unclear. Trimming pared 3 bases from V and 4 bases from J, leaving 10 bases between. CDR3 length: 15 residues. Germline-derived CDR1 and CDR2 are ENHRY and SYGVKD. CDR3 in amino acids: CAISDPTEYNSPLHF. The CDR3 DNA reads as TGTGCCATCAGTGATCCCACTGAGTATAATTCACCCCTCCACTTT.